These 27 T cell receptor beta chains originate from one sample sequenced in a study of beta chain features in type 1 diabetes. Investigators reverse transcribed all isolated RNA, so they sequenced expressed TCRB transcripts. The data were produced by immunoSEQ multiplex PCR, yet TCRdb's version contains in-frame clones alone and is incomplete. The sample contains fewer than 400,000 clones, 6.5% to 10% of which appear only once. The sample consisted of central memory CD4+ T cells from blood. The receptors were gathered from a woman under 30 in good health.

The rearrangement joins TRBV14 to TRBJ2-1; the D is unclear. With 4 bases removed from V and 4 bases from J, the gap between germline ends came to 11 bases. Germline values: CDR1 SGHDN, CDR2 FVKESK. The CDR3 contains 14 residues. For the CDR3, the DNA is TGTGCCAGCAGCCCTCTGACCCTGTACAATGAGCAGTTCTTC. Amino acids: CASSPLTLYNEQFF.

This clone was observed a few times. The chain employs TRBV6-5 and TRBJ2-5; TRBD2 matches at 12 bases. Germline loops: CDR1 MNHEY, CDR2 SVGAGI. V lost 6 bases to trimming and J lost 4 bases; unmatched junction nucleotides: 6. The CDR3 totals 15 residues. The CDR3 coding sequence is TGTGCCAGCAGCCGTGGGACTAGCGGGCGAGAGACCCAGTACTTC. Protein sequence: CASSRGTSGRETQYF.

A few counts support this clone. The chain has TRBV5-1 and TRBJ2-5; TRBD1 matches 8 bases. CDR1 and CDR2 (germline): SGHRS, YFSETQ. V gave up 4 bases and J gave up 5 bases; unmatched junction bases: 7. The CDR3 is 14 amino acids. Written as DNA, the CDR3 is TGCGCCAGCAGCCCCAGGGGGCGCGGGGAGACCCAGTACTTC. It is translated as CASSPRGRGETQYF.

The gene calls are TRBV2 and TRBJ1-1; 7 positions agree with TRBD1. The CDR3 is made up of 13 amino acids. Germline assignment: CDR1 SNHLY and CDR2 FYNNEI. Trimming cost V 4 bases and J 3 bases; bases outside gene matches: 2. The CDR3 reads CASSAQGDTEAFF. The CDR3 coding sequence is TGTGCCAGCAGTGCGCAGGGGGACACTGAAGCTTTCTTT. Based on the CDR3 plus reference TRBV2 and TRBJ1-1, the full variable domain is EPEVTQTPSHQVTQMGQEVILRCVPISNHLYFYWYRQILGQKVEFLVSFYNNEISEKSEIFDDQFSVERPDGSNFTLKIRSTKLEDSAMYFCASSAQGDTEAFFGQGTRLTVV.

This clone showed up many times. The chain links TRBV2 to TRBJ2-4, with D tentatively TRBD2 (6 bases). This CDR3 is built from 15 residues. Germline V gene data show CDR1 as SNHLY and CDR2 as FYNNEI. Trimming removed 5 bases at V and 7 bases at J, with 18 bases between. The CDR3 nucleotides are TGTGCCAGCAGTCGGGACTTCTCTCGAGTGAACATTCAGTACTTC. Amino acid sequence: CASSRDFSRVNIQYF.

This clone was counted ten times or more. The same CDR3 is also encoded by other DNA sequences in this sample. The rearrangement links TRBV18 to TRBJ2-3; D uncertain. Trimming shortened V by 3 bases and J by 2 bases, and 3 bases separated the two germline ends. Germline assignment: CDR1 KGHSH and CDR2 LQKENI. The CDR3 consists of 12 residues. For the CDR3, the DNA is TGTGCCAGCTCACCGACCACAGATACGCAGTATTTT. It specifies CASSPTTDTQYF.

The J gene is TRBJ2-7, the V gene TRBV28; no clear D gene. Germline CDR1 reads MDHEN; CDR2 reads SYDVKM. There are 14 residues in the CDR3. V lost 5 bases, J lost 2 bases, and 13 bases lay in between. The CDR3 bases are TGTGCCAGCAGTCCGGGCGACGGAGCCTACGAGCAGTACTTC. It specifies CASSPGDGAYEQYF.

V and J are TRBV5-1 and TRBJ2-1, with a weak D call TRBD2 (6 bases). The CDR3 has 15 amino acids. Germline V gene data show CDR1 as SGHRS and CDR2 as YFSETQ. V was trimmed by 4 bases and J by 1 base, leaving 12 bases between them. DNA of the CDR3: TGCGCCAGCAGCCTGACGGGAGTTTCCTACAATGAGCAGTTCTTC. Encoded protein: CASSLTGVSYNEQFF. The full variable domain, in which reference TRBV5-1 and TRBJ2-1 provide the parts outside the CDR3, is KAGVTQTPRYLIKTRGQQVTLSCSPISGHRSVSWYQQTPGQGLQFLFEYFSETQRNKGNFPGRFSGRQFSNSRSEMNVSTLELGDSALYLCASSLTGVSYNEQFFGPGTRLTVL.

To note about this clone: Relative to the germline gene, one junction end is altered; a read error may explain this. The genes are TRBV7-7 and TRBJ2-3; 8 bases fit TRBD2. This CDR3 is built from 15 residues. CDR1 and CDR2 from the germline V gene are SSHAT and FNYEAQ (reference sequence). The CDR3 here is CASSSTSGGTDTQYF. Here the CDR3 DNA reads TGTGCTAGCAGCTCCACTAGCGGAGGCACAGATACGCAGTATTTT.

This clone occurred a few times. This chain links TRBV27 with TRBJ2-7; D possibly corresponds to TRBD2 (6 bases). Germline V gene sequence: CDR1 MNHEY, CDR2 SMNVEV (reference sequence). Trimming left V 3 bases short and J 2 bases short, with 14 bases between. The CDR3 contains 15 residues. The CDR3 loop reads CASSLSGTSPYEQYF. CDR3 nucleotide sequence: TGTGCCAGCAGTTTGAGTGGGACTTCCCCCTACGAGCAGTACTTC.

CDR3 nucleotide sequence: TGTGCCAGCAGCTTATTGGGCGTCAATTCACCCCTCCACTTT. Translation: CASSLLGVNSPLHF. V is TRBV7-3 and J is TRBJ1-6, with unresolved D. Germline CDR1 SGHTA, CDR2 FQGTGA. The CDR3 has 14 amino acids. Trimming removed 2 bases from V and 7 bases from J, with 9 bases in between.

This sequence joins TRBV29-1 and TRBJ2-7; D not certain. Germline CDR1 is SQVTM and CDR2 is ANQGSEA. Trimming removed 7 bases at V and 0 bases at J, with 10 bases between. This CDR3 is 12 amino acids long. This CDR3 reads CSAIKSSYEQYF. In DNA form, the CDR3 reads TGCAGCGCCATAAAAAGCTCCTACGAGCAGTACTTC.

In this sample, this clone turned up a few times. Distinct nucleotide sequences in the sample also encode this CDR3. The V call is TRBV4-3, the J call TRBJ2-1, with 10 positions matching TRBD2. V was pared by 1 base and J by 1 base, with 1 base of the junction left unmatched. The CDR3 is made up of 16 amino acids. Per germline, CDR1 LGHNA and CDR2 YSLEER. The CDR3 protein is CASSQVAGGSYNEQFF. Written as DNA, the CDR3 is TGCGCCAGCAGCCAAGTAGCGGGAGGTTCCTACAATGAGCAGTTCTTC.

The chain uses TRBV7-2 and TRBJ2-6; D gene unclear. The CDR3 consists of 15 residues. Trimming pared 2 bases from V and 1 base from J, leaving 6 bases between. Per the germline V gene, CDR1 is SGHTA and CDR2 is FQGNSA. CDR3 residues: CASSLYASGANVLTF. As DNA, the CDR3 is TGTGCCAGCAGCTTATACGCTTCTGGGGCCAACGTCCTGACTTTC. The whole variable domain, filled in from reference TRBV7-2 and TRBJ2-6, reads GAGVSQSPSNKVTEKGKDVELRCDPISGHTALYWYRQSLGQGLEFLIYFQGNSAPDKSGLPSDRFSAERTGGSVSTLTIQRTQQEDSAVYLCASSLYASGANVLTFGAGSRLTVL.

This clone turned up a few times. The J gene is TRBJ2-2, the V gene TRBV4-2, with D possibly TRBD1 on 5 matching bases. Germline V gene sequence: CDR1 LGHNA, CDR2 YNFKEQ. Trimming removed 0 bases from V and 7 bases from J, with 15 bases in between. This CDR3 has 16 residues. The CDR3 region is CASSQDPQGRGGELFF. In DNA, the CDR3 is TGTGCCAGCAGCCAAGATCCCCAGGGCCGAGGCGGGGAGCTGTTTTTT.

About this clone itself: The junction and the germline gene differ at one end; a read error may be behind it. The chain employs TRBV5-4 and TRBJ2-3; 8 bases align to TRBD2. The CDR3 is 17 amino acids. Germline loops: CDR1 SGHNT, CDR2 YYREEE (reference sequence). The CDR3 sequence: CASSQGRSGSGADTQYF. The CDR3, as DNA: TGCGCCAGCAGCCAAGGAAGGAGCGGGAGCGGCGCAGATACGCAGTATTTT.

This clone was picked up a small number of times. At the DNA level, this CDR3 is encoded by other sequences in the same sample as well. The chain employs TRBV7-2 and TRBJ2-7; D uncertain. This CDR3 spans 12 amino acids. V was pared by 3 bases and J by 1 base, with 4 bases between. CDR1 is SGHTA and CDR2 is FQGNSA in the germline V gene. The CDR3 here is CASSFSSYEQYF. The CDR3, as DNA: TGTGCCAGCAGCTTTTCTTCCTACGAGCAGTACTTC.

This rearrangement joins TRBV6-5 to TRBJ1-5; possibly TRBD1 for D (5 bases). The CDR3 is 14 amino acids. V was cut by 4 bases and J by 5 bases, with 12 bases left in between. Germline values: CDR1 MNHEY, CDR2 SVGAGI. The CDR3 spells CASSWRRGDQPQHF. The CDR3 DNA sequence: TGTGCCAGCAGTTGGAGAAGGGGAGATCAGCCCCAGCATTTT.

This clone appeared a few times. The chain recombines TRBV9 with TRBJ1-5; D is uncertain. The CDR3 runs 14 residues. Trimming took off 0 bases at V and 0 bases at J, with 4 bases between the two ends. The germline V gene encodes CDR1 SGDLS and CDR2 YYNGEE. The CDR3 DNA is TGTGCCAGCAGCGTAGAACCTAGCAATCAGCCCCAGCATTTT. It yields the protein CASSVEPSNQPQHF.

The chain combines TRBV7-9 with TRBJ1-2; possibly TRBD1 for D (5 bases). In germline, CDR1 is SEHNR, CDR2 FQNEAQ (reference sequence). Trimming took 7 bases from V and 6 from J, leaving 15 bases between them. The CDR3 totals 13 residues. CDR3 nucleotides: TGTGCCAGCAATATGGACTGGGGGGATGGCTACACCTTC. Protein: CASNMDWGDGYTF.

The rearrangement links TRBV7-6 to TRBJ2-1; D tentatively reads TRBD1 or TRBD2 (5 bases each). V was trimmed by 5 bases and J by 6 bases, leaving 17 bases between them. This CDR3 has 15 amino acids. Germline CDR1 reads SGHVS; CDR2 reads FNYEAQ. In DNA form, the CDR3 reads TGTGCCAGCAGCCCTAATCCGGGAAGGGGCAATGAGCAGTTCTTC. Amino acids: CASSPNPGRGNEQFF.

A few counts support this clone. The chain combines TRBV18 with TRBJ2-1; D not certain. V gave up 5 bases and J gave up 5 bases, with 4 bases separating them. This CDR3 has 11 residues. CDR1 and CDR2 from the germline V gene are KGHSH and LQKENI. The CDR3 nucleotides are TGTGCCAGCTCATTCGACAATGAGCAGTTCTTC. Protein product: CASSFDNEQFF.

This clone was observed a few times. This chain uses TRBV5-6 with TRBJ2-1, with no clear D. V lost 4 bases and J 7 bases, leaving 6 bases between the germline ends. CDR3 length: 11 residues. Germline V lookup: CDR1 SGHDT, CDR2 YYEEEE. CDR3 nucleotides: TGTGCCAGCAGCAACTCAAATGAGCAGTTCTTC. Amino acid sequence: CASSNSNEQFF.

The CDR3 nucleotides read TGTGCCAGTAGAAAGAACAGGGGCTGGGATGGCTACACCTTC. It specifies CASRKNRGWDGYTF. The chain joins TRBV19 to TRBJ1-2; the match to TRBD1 covers 7 bases. The ends lost 6 bases at V and 6 bases at J; junction bases unmatched: 10. CDR3 length: 14 amino acids. CDR1 and CDR2 from the germline V gene are LNHDA and SQIVND (reference sequence). Using reference TRBV19 and TRBJ1-2 for the parts outside the CDR3, the full variable domain is DGGITQSPKYLFRKEGQNVTLSCEQNLNHDAMYWYRQDPGQGLRLIYYSQIVNDFQKGDIAEGYSVSREKKESFPLTVTSAQKNPTAFYLCASRKNRGWDGYTFGSGTRLTVV.

Ten or more counts support this clone. The genes are TRBV6-5 and TRBJ2-1, with D possibly matching TRBD2 (6 bases). The CDR3 contains 13 residues. Trimming left V 7 bases short and J 10 bases short, with 17 bases between. Germline V gene data show CDR1 as MNHEY and CDR2 as SVGAGI. CDR3: CASMAGIAREQFF. The CDR3 DNA is TGTGCCAGCATGGCGGGAATCGCCCGCGAGCAGTTCTTC.

V and J are TRBV28 and TRBJ1-2, with TRBD1 matching over 9 bases. Trimming cost V 7 bases and J 8 bases; bases outside gene matches: 11. CDR3 length equals 14 residues. Germline lookup yields CDR1 MDHEN and CDR2 SYDVKM. In nucleotides, the CDR3 is TGTGCCAGCATTGAACCACAGGGGGCAGGAGGCTACACCTTC. Protein: CASIEPQGAGGYTF.

The chain has TRBV7-2 and TRBJ2-7, with 9 bases fitting TRBD2. This CDR3 contains 14 residues. Unmatched junction bases numbered 8, after V lost 5 bases and J lost 6 bases. The germline V gene encodes CDR1 SGHTA and CDR2 FQGNSA. The CDR3 DNA reads TGTGCCAGCAGCCCCAATAGCGGGAGTTCCGAGCAGTACTTC. Amino acids: CASSPNSGSSEQYF.